These 18 T cell receptor beta chains were sequenced from one sample in a study of blood T cell repertoires in COVID-19. The method was immunoSEQ multiplex PCR; TCRdb's version includes in-frame clones alone and lacks a portion of them. Found here are more than 150,000 clones, around 73% of them singletons; the top ten hold 17%. Sequenced input: PBMCs or T cells enriched from blood (not recorded which). The origin of the receptors is a woman in her 50s who had recovered from COVID-19.

V usage is TRBV7-7 and J usage is TRBJ2-2; the match to TRBD1 covers 8 bases. CDR1 is SSHAT and CDR2 is FNYEAQ in the germline V gene (reference sequence). The CDR3 sequence is 14 residues long. V dropped 4 bases and J dropped 7; count of bases not matched to a gene: 5. CDR3 loop: CASSSQGAVGELFF. The CDR3 nucleotides read TGTGCCAGCAGCTCCCAGGGGGCTGTCGGGGAGCTGTTTTTT.

The chain uses TRBV28 and TRBJ2-2, with 13 bases fitting TRBD2. The CDR3 covers 17 residues. Germline CDR1 MDHEN, CDR2 SYDVKM. Trimming cost V 3 bases and J 5 bases; bases outside gene matches: 6. CDR3 protein: CASSLLTSGRGTGELFF. CDR3 DNA sequence: TGTGCCAGCAGTTTGTTAACTAGCGGGAGGGGGACCGGGGAGCTGTTTTTT.

This clone showed up just once. The J gene is TRBJ2-1, the V gene TRBV5-1; TRBD1 might be the D (5 bases). V dropped 2 bases and J dropped 5 bases, with 5 bases sitting between them. The CDR3 is made up of 12 amino acids. CDR1 and CDR2 (germline): SGHRS, YFSETQ. The CDR3 sequence: CASSLQDNEQFF. The CDR3 DNA follows: TGCGCCAGCAGCTTACAGGACAATGAGCAGTTCTTC.

The chain couples TRBV18 to TRBJ2-7, with D possibly TRBD2 on 7 matching bases. This CDR3 has 13 amino acids. Trimming removed 0 bases at V and 7 bases at J, with 10 bases between. CDR1 KGHSH and CDR2 LQKENI come from the germline V gene. The CDR3 nucleotides read TGTGCCAGCTCACCACCGGGAGGGGGGGAGCAGTACTTC. Translating gives CASSPPGGGEQYF.

The CDR3 sequence: CASSLEGGTDTQYF. The CDR3 DNA follows: TGTGCCAGCAGCCTGGAGGGGGGCACAGATACGCAGTATTTT. The chain joins TRBV5-5 to TRBJ2-3, with D possibly being TRBD1 or TRBD2 (6 bases each). Germline-derived CDR1 and CDR2 are SGHKS and YYEKEE (reference sequence). The CDR3 has 14 amino acids. V gave up 4 bases and J gave up 1 base, with 10 bases separating them.

The chain uses TRBV7-2 and TRBJ2-5; TRBD1 matches 9 bases. The CDR3 contains 15 residues. The trim removed 1 base at V and 5 bases at J, leaving 5 bases unmatched. Per germline, CDR1 SGHTA and CDR2 FQGNSA. CDR3 nucleotide sequence: TGTGCCAGCAGCTTAGTAGTGGGGACAGGGGAGACCCAGTACTTC. Its protein product is CASSLVVGTGETQYF. The full variable domain, its missing parts supplied by reference TRBV7-2 and TRBJ2-5, is GAGVSQSPSNKVTEKGKDVELRCDPISGHTALYWYRQSLGQGLEFLIYFQGNSAPDKSGLPSDRFSAERTGGSVSTLTIQRTQQEDSAVYLCASSLVVGTGETQYFGPGTRLLVL.

DNA for the CDR3: TGTGCCACCAGCAGCCGTCGGGGGGGGCCCAGTGAGCAGTTCTTC. Translated, it gives CATSSRRGGPSEQFF. J is TRBJ2-1 and V is TRBV15; 8 nucleotides align to TRBD2. The germline CDR1 and CDR2 sequences are LNHNV and YYDKDF (reference sequence). The ends lost 3 bases at V and 9 bases at J; junction bases unmatched: 10. The CDR3 contains 15 residues.

The J gene is TRBJ1-1, the V gene TRBV30; weak D call: TRBD1 (5 bases). Germline CDR1 reads GTSNPN; CDR2 reads SVGIG (reference sequence). Trimming removed 3 bases from V and 7 bases from J, with 18 bases in between. This CDR3 is built from 14 residues. CDR3 in DNA: TGTGCCTGGAGGGGCAGCCAAGGCCAGGGTGAAGCTTTCTTT. Encoded protein: CAWRGSQGQGEAFF.

The chain couples TRBV5-4 to TRBJ1-1; D might be TRBD1 (6 bases). The CDR3 has 16 residues. The V end lost 7 bases, the J end lost 2 bases, and 21 bases lay between the germline ends. Per the germline V gene, CDR1 is SGHNT and CDR2 is YYREEE (reference sequence). This CDR3 is CASSTPRTADNTEAFF. For the CDR3, the DNA is TGTGCCAGCTCAACACCCAGGACAGCGGATAACACTGAAGCTTTCTTT.

This clone was counted only a few times. The CDR3 DNA reads as TGTGCCAGCAACCCCACTACCGGACGGGGAACAGATACGCAGTATTTT. Its translation: CASNPTTGRGTDTQYF. V usage is TRBV28 and J usage is TRBJ2-3, with D possibly TRBD2 on 5 matching bases. CDR1 and CDR2 (germline): MDHEN, SYDVKM. Deletions cut 7 bases from V and 3 bases from J, with 20 bases between. The CDR3 spans 16 residues.

The CDR3 loop is CASSLMNTEAFF. The CDR3 region has the DNA TGTGCCAGCAGCCTAATGAACACTGAAGCTTTCTTT. This chain joins TRBV7-9 and TRBJ1-1; D is unresolved. The ends were cut back, 5 bases at V and 0 bases at J, with 4 bases in the middle. The CDR3 contains 12 residues. The germline V gene has CDR1 SEHNR and CDR2 FQNEAQ (reference sequence).

The CDR3 sequence: CASGFTQTARKDQPQHF. In nucleotides, the CDR3 is TGTGCCAGTGGTTTCACTCAGACAGCCAGGAAGGATCAGCCCCAGCATTTT. This sequence joins TRBV19 and TRBJ1-5, with a weak D call TRBD1 (5 bases). CDR3 length: 17 residues. Deletions cut 8 bases from V and 5 bases from J, with 25 bases between. CDR1 and CDR2 (germline): LNHDA, SQIVND (reference sequence).

The rearrangement joins TRBV29-1 to TRBJ2-7, with 7 bases lining up with TRBD2. Germline V gene lookup returns CDR1 SQVTM and CDR2 ANQGSEA. J lost 1 base, V lost 1 base, and 7 bases had no gene match. This CDR3 region has 15 residues. CDR3 DNA sequence: TGCAGCGTTGAAGCTGCGGCTAGCGGATCCTACGAGCAGTACTTC. Translation: CSVEAAASGSYEQYF.

The chain joins TRBV5-5 to TRBJ2-6; 9 bases are shared with TRBD1. This CDR3 has 18 residues. CDR1 and CDR2 from the germline V gene are SGHKS and YYEKEE (reference sequence). The V and J ends lost 3 bases and 2 bases, in that order; junction bases with no gene match: 9. CDR3 sequence (DNA): TGTGCCAGCAGCTACGGTCCCGGGACAGGGACTGGGGCCAACGTCCTGACTTTC. Translated: CASSYGPGTGTGANVLTF.

The gene calls are TRBV5-1 and TRBJ1-1, with D perhaps TRBD1 (6 bases). CDR1 is SGHRS, CDR2 YFSETQ, per germline. V lost 4 bases to trimming and J lost 3 bases, with 10 bases between them. CDR3 size: 13 residues. The CDR3, as DNA: TGCGCCAGCAGCCTCAAGGGGGACACTGAAGCTTTCTTT. It yields the protein CASSLKGDTEAFF.

The genes are TRBV7-3 and TRBJ1-1; maybe TRBD1 (5 bases). Germline CDR1 SGHTA, CDR2 FQGTGA. Trimming took 5 bases from V and 3 from J, leaving 10 bases between them. The CDR3 extends over 13 amino acids. CDR3 DNA: TGTGCCAGCAGCCCCACGGGGGACACTGAAGCTTTCTTT. Translated, it gives CASSPTGDTEAFF.

This clone was found a few times. The chain combines TRBV6-5 with TRBJ2-7, with a tentative D call TRBD2 (6 bases). V was clipped by 2 bases and J by 3 bases, with 11 bases between them. Germline-derived CDR1 and CDR2 are MNHEY and SVGAGI. This CDR3 has 14 residues. The CDR3 here is CASSYQSGDYEQYF. The CDR3 DNA reads TGTGCCAGCAGTTACCAGTCGGGAGACTACGAGCAGTACTTC.

The chain couples TRBV6-5 to TRBJ1-4; TRBD1 is a possible D gene (5 bases). The V gene's germline CDR1 is MNHEY and CDR2 SVGAGI. CDR3 length: 15 residues. V lost 7 bases to trimming and J lost 4 bases, with 16 bases between them. CDR3 nucleotide sequence: TGTGCCAGCAAAAATGCGGGACGAGTTAATGAAAAACTGTTTTTT. Residues: CASKNAGRVNEKLFF.